This T cell receptor beta chain came from a study of T cells in Graves' hyperthyroidism and ophthalmopathy. Overall study results and limits: Ophthalmopathy and stable hyperthyroidism were told apart by a 13 V-J model. Peripheral blood also featured most of the thyroid clonotypes expanded above 0.001.

Trimming removed 0 bases from V and 6 bases from J; junction bases left unmatched: 5. The CDR3 totals 15 residues. Germline CDR1 reads DFQATT; CDR2 reads SNEGSKA (reference sequence). This clonotype was recorded at least ten times. What it recognizes is unknown. RNA transcripts gave rise to amplified TCR beta CDR3 regions. The HTBI set primed first-round TCR CDR3 RT-PCR. TCRdb analysed the multiplex PCR reads with MiXCR anew, one entry per CDR3 protein. The sample lists around 300,000 distinct CDR3 sequences; less than 30% were seen once. Blood dates from first hyperthyroidism diagnosis, before any ophthalmopathy symptoms.

The sequence came from a man in his forties or fifties with Graves' hyperthyroidism that later progressed to Graves' ophthalmopathy. The genes are TRBV20-1 and TRBJ2-5; 12 bases align to TRBD2. Sequencing input: blood. CDR3 region: CSARDKTSGRQTQYF. CDR3 in DNA: TGCAGTGCTAGAGATAAGACTAGCGGGAGACAGACCCAGTACTTC.